This T cell receptor beta chain was retrieved from a study of T cell repertoires in breast cancer (dated by TCRdb to 2016 to 2017). Turning to the overall study: Samples profiled in the study came from tumors, lymph nodes and peripheral blood lymphocytes of breast cancer patients, along with peripheral blood from healthy control donors. Controls included nine healthy donors of an age range similar to the patients. Tumor-free lymph nodes were processed without enzymatic digestion, and blood samples were separated by Ficoll. Most of the roughly 20 patient tumors analyzed for shared TCRs were ER+/PR+. Tumors and tumor-involved lymph nodes were minced and digested with Liberase and DNase, then filtered through 70-um and 40-um filters. Sequencing yielded on average approximately 540,000 sequences per sample and roughly 9.5 reads per input cell. Because breast cancer has a low mutational burden and common mutations are rare, the study reasoned that TCRs shared between breast cancer patients would target shared antigens. What the study reported, not specific to this receptor: Shared TCRs were encoded by various nucleotide sequences, which suggests selection and expansion based on antigen. Emulsion RT-PCR was regarded as qualitative rather than quantitative, because clone recovery was skewed by transcript abundance and primer differences. Genuine antitumor clones may have been missed because singleton TCRs were discarded and only part of each tumor was sampled. About fourfold more TCRs were shared with matched tumor repertoires by tumor-involved sentinel lymph nodes than by tumor-free nodes (approximately 8% versus 2%). TRBV7 predominated among the shared TCRs, which could possibly reflect tumor recognition or a mispriming bias from eight TRBV7 primers. Possible tumor specificity was suggested for approximately 18 TCR pairs that were shared across seven or more patient tumors yet rarely found in control blood.

To analyze paired alpha-beta TCRs of CD8+ T cells, the study used an expanded emulsion RT-PCR method with primers covering all TCR V genes. CD8+ T cells were isolated with a CD8 positive selection kit and incubated overnight in 8 to 10 IU/mL IL-2 before emulsion RT-PCR. Library preparation used emulsion pairing. Unpaired genes were suppressed in a second nested PCR with blocking oligos, after which Illumina adaptors and barcodes were added in a third nested PCR. Each emulsion RT-PCR master mix held about 4,500-270,000 T cells and included C-region, Stepout and V-region primers. Emulsions were generated with the Micellula Emulsion and Purification Kit, and RT-PCR used Qiagen OneStep RT-PCR reagents. Pooled libraries were sequenced with paired-end 2 x 250 reads on an Illumina MiSeq. As for how the authors treated the data: In Galaxy, read pairs were joined and then clipped at the engineered overlap into separate alpha and beta files, and any unclipped reads were discarded. Alpha-beta pairs were assigned with CompleteTCR, a MiTCR-based pipeline that links chains sharing read cluster identifiers using an R script. TCR sequences seen only once, which were about 1-3.2%, were removed as potential sequencing errors. Starting from the raw public reads, TCRdb applied fastp trimming at Q25, assembled clones with MiXCR and retained in-frame beta chains. Under each unique CDR3 protein, matching rows form one entry showing the most common genes and DNA. The V and J calls were not made by the authors but by TCRdb's processing. Here the sample has some 4,600 distinct CDR3 sequences; under 45% occur a single time. The top ten hold around a third of the sample.

By its share of the sample, this clonotype is medium-sized (0.01 to 0.1%). No cognate antigen has been identified for it. No much larger clonotype is one base removed from it; base qualities were not supplied. After removal of 6 bases from V and 2 bases from J, the junction retains 5 bases not matched to a gene. Counted from cysteine to phenylalanine, this CDR3 has 14 amino acids. Only CDR3 DNA is held: 42 bases, read in frame from base 1. Sequences SQVTM (CDR1) and ANQGSEA (CDR2) are obtained from the germline V gene. This sequence uses TRBV29-1 and TRBJ1-3; TRBD1 lines up with 9 middle nucleotides. The sequence was obtained from a pool of human donors with breast cancer or a healthy control (not recorded which). Source material: CD8+ T cells. The DNA is TGCAGCGTGGGGACAGGGACAGCTGGAAACACCATATATTTT. This sequence encodes CSVGTGTAGNTIYF.